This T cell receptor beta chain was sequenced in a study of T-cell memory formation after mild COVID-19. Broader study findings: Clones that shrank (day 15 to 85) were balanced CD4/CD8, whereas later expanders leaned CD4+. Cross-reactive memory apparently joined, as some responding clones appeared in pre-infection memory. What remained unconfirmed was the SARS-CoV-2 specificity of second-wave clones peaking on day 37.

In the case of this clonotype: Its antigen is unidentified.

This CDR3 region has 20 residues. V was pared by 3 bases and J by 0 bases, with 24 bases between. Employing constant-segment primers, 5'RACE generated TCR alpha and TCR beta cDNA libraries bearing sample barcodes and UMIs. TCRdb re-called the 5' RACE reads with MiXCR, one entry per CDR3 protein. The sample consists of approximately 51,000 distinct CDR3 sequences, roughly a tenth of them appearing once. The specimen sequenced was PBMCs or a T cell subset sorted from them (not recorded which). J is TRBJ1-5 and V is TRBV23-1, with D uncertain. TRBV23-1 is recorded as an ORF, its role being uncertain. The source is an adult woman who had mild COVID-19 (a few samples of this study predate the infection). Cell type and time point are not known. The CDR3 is CASSHPQTLRISNSNQPQHF. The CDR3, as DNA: TGCGCCAGCAGTCATCCTCAGACTCTAAGGATTTCGAATAGCAATCAGCCCCAGCATTTT.